Described below is a single T cell receptor beta chain sequence and its context. Its antigen is not known. The V end lost 8 bases, the J end lost 3 bases, and 20 bases lay between the germline ends. This CDR3 is built from 15 residues. Germline-derived CDR1 and CDR2 are LGHNA and YNFKEQ. This record belongs to a study of cytomegalovirus exposure and HLA in healthy donors. The study's findings and limits: Overall, approximately 150 TCR beta chains were annotated as cytomegalovirus-associated.

This PCR relied on a set of 60 Vbeta primers and 13 Jbeta primers. TCRdb's copy holds only in-frame clones and misses some; the assay was immunoSEQ multiplex PCR. In the table there are 150,000 to 200,000 clones, about 82% of which are singletons. The rearrangement uses TRBV4-2 and TRBJ2-7, with a tentative D call TRBD2 (5 bases). The sequence derives from a female donor in good health and CMV-seronegative. The sequencing input was PBMCs. The CDR3 DNA follows: TGTGCCAGCCGCCTTGAGGGCGATTTCGACTACGAGCAGTACTTC. Its protein is CASRLEGDFDYEQYF.